The next 6 T cell receptor beta chains were all read from a single sample in a study of blood T cell repertoires in COVID-19. TCRdb's table, derived via immunoSEQ multiplex PCR, lists solely in-frame clones and lacks some. The sample lists some 100,000 clones, more than 70% seen once, with 4.8% in the top ten. Material: peripheral blood. These receptors all stem from a woman of 80 years or more with active COVID-19.

The chain employs TRBV5-4 and TRBJ2-7; D is unclear. CDR3 length equals 14 residues. Germline CDR1 SGHNT, CDR2 YYREEE (reference sequence). V lost 4 bases, J lost 6 bases, and 17 bases lay in between. The CDR3 is CASSPGAHRVEQYF. The DNA for the CDR3 is TGTGCCAGCAGCCCCGGAGCCCACCGGGTCGAGCAGTACTTC.

V and J are TRBV14 and TRBJ1-4; D possibly corresponds to TRBD1 (5 bases). CDR3 length: 13 amino acids. Germline loops: CDR1 SGHDN, CDR2 FVKESK. The V end lost 4 bases, the J end lost 14 bases, and 17 bases lay between the germline ends. The CDR3: CASSLVIMTALFF. CDR3 in DNA: TGTGCCAGCAGCCTGGTTATAATGACAGCTCTGTTTTTT.

J is TRBJ2-1 and V is TRBV19; D perhaps matches TRBD2 (6 bases). Germline CDR1 reads LNHDA; CDR2 reads SQIVND (reference sequence). The CDR3 covers 15 residues. V lost 6 bases and J 4 bases, leaving 16 bases between the germline ends. DNA for the CDR3: TGTGCCAGTAGAACTGTCGGCGGAGGGTACAATGAGCAGTTCTTC. Its translation: CASRTVGGGYNEQFF.

V usage is TRBV15 and J usage is TRBJ1-5; D may be TRBD1 (6 bases). Trimming left V 1 base short and J 5 bases short, with 12 bases between. The V gene's germline CDR1 is LNHNV and CDR2 YYDKDF (reference sequence). This CDR3 contains 15 residues. In DNA form, the CDR3 reads TGTGCCACCAGCAGAGTCGTTTCAGGGGATCAGCCCCAGCATTTT. This encodes CATSRVVSGDQPQHF.

The chain has TRBV5-5 and TRBJ1-2; TRBD1 aligns across 10 bases. The length of the CDR3 is 13 residues. The V gene end was trimmed by 3 bases and the J gene end by 8 bases; junction bases not matched to a gene: 4. CDR1 is SGHKS, CDR2 YYEKEE, per germline (reference sequence). CDR3 coding DNA: TGTGCCAGCAGCTGGACAGGGGGAGAAGGCTACACCTTC. Protein product: CASSWTGGEGYTF.

As concerns this clone: A junction boundary mismatches the germline segment, possibly from a read error. The chain employs TRBV28 and TRBJ2-1; D gene uncertain. The CDR3 has 12 amino acids. CDR1 and CDR2 (germline): MDHEN, SYDVKM. CDR3 coding DNA: TGTGCCAGCAGGCCCGGGTCCCGTCCGTGCGTCTTC. Encoded protein: CASRPGSRPCVF.